The 19 T cell receptor beta chains below were found in one sample sequenced in a study of CD8 T cells in Susac syndrome. The RNA input was about 0.5 to 1 ug, and it was reverse transcribed with random hexamers. TCRdb re-called the immunoSEQ multiplex PCR reads through MiXCR, storing one row per CDR3 protein. Of about 150,000 distinct CDR3 sequences in the sample, approximately 95% were seen once. What was sequenced was CD4+ T cells from PBMCs. All receptors come from a human donor in good health.

The rearrangement links TRBV18 to TRBJ2-5, with D hard to call. Trimming cost V 6 bases and J 0 bases, with 5 bases left between them. Germline assignment: CDR1 KGHSH and CDR2 LQKENI. The length of the CDR3 is 12 residues. The CDR3 DNA reads TGTGCCAGCTCCGATAACCAAGAGACCCAGTACTTC. Its translation is CASSDNQETQYF.

The chain employs TRBV7-8 and TRBJ2-2, with D perhaps matching TRBD1 (7 bases). Trimming stripped 6 bases from V and 7 bases from J, with 21 bases between. From germline, CDR1 is SGHVS and CDR2 FQNEAQ. The CDR3 runs 16 residues. CDR3 sequence: CASSPLTGVSGGELFF. The CDR3 DNA is TGTGCCAGCAGTCCGTTAACAGGGGTTAGCGGCGGGGAGCTGTTTTTT.

The chain recombines TRBV5-8 with TRBJ2-5, with a possible D match to TRBD2 (5 bases). CDR1 SGHTS and CDR2 YDEGEE come from the germline V gene. V lost 2 bases, J lost 0 bases, and 17 bases lay in between. The CDR3 has 17 residues. The CDR3 DNA is TGTGCCAGCAGCTTCGGACTCGGGGTCGGGTACCAAGAGACCCAGTACTTC. Translated: CASSFGLGVGYQETQYF.

The chain recombines TRBV20-1 with TRBJ1-2; a weak D match, TRBD1 (6 bases). V was trimmed by 3 bases and J by 5 bases, leaving 19 bases between them. Looked up from germline, CDR1 is DFQATT and CDR2 is SNEGSKA (reference sequence). The CDR3 totals 15 residues. The CDR3 is CSARDAGALGYGYTF. The CDR3 region has the DNA TGCAGTGCTAGGGATGCAGGGGCGTTAGGTTATGGCTACACCTTC.

V is TRBV25-1 and J is TRBJ2-1; D remains ambiguous. The CDR3 is 15 amino acids. Trimming removed 4 bases from V and 2 bases from J, with 12 bases in between. The germline V gene encodes CDR1 MGHDK and CDR2 SYGVNS. The CDR3 DNA reads as TGTGCCAGCAGTGCCGATAAGTCCCCCTACAATGAGCAGTTCTTC. It is translated as CASSADKSPYNEQFF.

This rearrangement joins TRBV18 to TRBJ2-2; tentative D call: TRBD1 (6 bases). This CDR3 contains 13 residues. Germline loops: CDR1 KGHSH, CDR2 LQKENI. V lost 3 bases to trimming and J lost 10 bases, with 12 bases between them. The CDR3 protein is CASSPNMGQELFF. CDR3 coding DNA: TGTGCCAGCTCACCCAACATGGGACAGGAGCTGTTTTTT.

The V and J genes are TRBV7-2 and TRBJ2-4, with a weak D call TRBD2 (6 bases). The CDR3 consists of 16 residues. Trimming shortened V by 5 bases and J by 6 bases, and 20 bases separated the two germline ends. Germline V CDR1 and CDR2: SGHTA, FQGNSA. The CDR3 DNA is TGTGCCAGCAGCCCCCGGCGGGACCGCCAACTAAACATTCAGTACTTC. Encoded protein: CASSPRRDRQLNIQYF. The full variable domain, in which reference TRBV7-2 and TRBJ2-4 provide the parts outside the CDR3, is GAGVSQSPSNKVTEKGKDVELRCDPISGHTALYWYRQSLGQGLEFLIYFQGNSAPDKSGLPSDRFSAERTGGSVSTLTIQRTQQEDSAVYLCASSPRRDRQLNIQYFGAGTRLSVL.

The chain recombines TRBV7-9 with TRBJ2-5; TRBD2 might be the D (6 bases). CDR3 size: 15 residues. Trimming took off 4 bases at V and 0 bases at J, with 12 bases between the two ends. Germline V gene sequence: CDR1 SEHNR, CDR2 FQNEAQ (reference sequence). The DNA for the CDR3 is TGTGCCAGCAGCTCCTGGACTACTTACCAAGAGACCCAGTACTTC. Protein sequence: CASSSWTTYQETQYF. The full variable domain, rest sourced from reference TRBV7-9 and TRBJ2-5, is DTGVSQNPRHKITKRGQNVTFRCDPISEHNRLYWYRQTLGQGPEFLTYFQNEAQLEKSRLLSDRFSAERPKGSFSTLEIQRTEQGDSAMYLCASSSWTTYQETQYFGPGTRLLVL.

This chain links TRBV3-1 with TRBJ2-5; 7 bases are shared with TRBD2. The CDR3 has 17 amino acids. The V gene end was trimmed by 1 base and the J gene end by 4 bases; junction bases not matched to a gene: 12. CDR1 and CDR2 (germline): LGHDT, YNNKEL (reference sequence). The CDR3 loop is CASSQGNGRQFGETQYF. CDR3 DNA: TGTGCCAGCAGCCAAGGGAACGGGAGGCAGTTCGGAGAGACCCAGTACTTC.

The chain uses TRBV20-1 and TRBJ2-3; perhaps TRBD2 as D (5 bases). The CDR3 is 15 amino acids. Germline CDR1 DFQATT, CDR2 SNEGSKA (reference sequence). V was pared by 1 base and J by 7 bases, with 18 bases between. CDR3 sequence: CSARVASGPINTQYF. The CDR3 bases are TGCAGTGCTAGAGTAGCAAGCGGACCAATCAATACGCAGTATTTT.

The chain couples TRBV25-1 to TRBJ1-4; no firm D call. CDR3 length: 16 residues. V was trimmed by 5 bases and J by 0 bases, leaving 13 bases between them. Germline V gene lookup returns CDR1 MGHDK and CDR2 SYGVNS. This CDR3 is CASSSRAEATNEKLFF. CDR3 DNA: TGTGCCAGCAGTAGCCGGGCAGAGGCAACTAATGAAAAACTGTTTTTT.

The J gene is TRBJ1-2, the V gene TRBV30; D is possibly TRBD1 (6 bases). This CDR3 spans 13 amino acids. V dropped 5 bases and J dropped 8 bases, with 18 bases sitting between them. CDR1 is GTSNPN, CDR2 SVGIG, per germline (reference sequence). The DNA for the CDR3 is TGTGCCTGGTCCTCGGGGACAATTAGCGGCTACACCTTC. It codes for CAWSSGTISGYTF. Looking up the rest from reference TRBV30 and TRBJ1-2 gives the full variable domain: SQTIHQWPATLVQPVGSPLSLECTVEGTSNPNLYWYRQAAGRGLQLLFYSVGIGQISSEVPQNLSASRPQDRQFILSSKKLLLSDSGFYLCAWSSGTISGYTFGSGTRLTVV.

This rearrangement joins TRBV7-9 to TRBJ1-5; D not certain. V was pared by 1 base and J by 2 bases, with 6 bases between. CDR3 length: 14 residues. CDR1 and CDR2 from the germline V gene are SEHNR and FQNEAQ (reference sequence). CDR3 bases: TGTGCCAGCAGCTTAGGTGTGGGCAATCAGCCCCAGCATTTT. Translation gives CASSLGVGNQPQHF.

V usage is TRBV25-1 and J usage is TRBJ2-2, with 15 bases fitting TRBD2. CDR3 length: 17 residues. CDR1 is MGHDK, CDR2 SYGVNS, per germline. Trimming at V came to 8 bases and at J to 1 base, leaving 5 bases not matched to a gene. CDR3 DNA sequence: TGTGCCAGCGAGGGACTAGCGGGAGGTGGGAACACCGGGGAGCTGTTTTTT. Translation gives CASEGLAGGGNTGELFF. Filled out from reference TRBV25-1 and TRBJ2-2, the complete variable domain reads EADIYQTPRYLVIGTGKKITLECSQTMGHDKMYWYQQDPGMELHLIHYSYGVNSTEKGDLSSESTVSRIRTEHFPLTLESARPSHTSQYLCASEGLAGGGNTGELFFGEGSRLTVL.

The chain has TRBV14 and TRBJ2-7, with TRBD2 identical over 14 bases. CDR3 length equals 18 residues. The V segment lost 4 bases and the J segment 3 bases; nucleotides outside the gene matches: 11. Germline V gene data show CDR1 as SGHDN and CDR2 as FVKESK. This CDR3 reads CASSRRLAGGLGNYEQYF. In nucleotides, the CDR3 is TGTGCCAGCAGCCGCAGACTAGCGGGAGGGTTGGGAAACTACGAGCAGTACTTC.

This clonotype was observed a single time. The chain uses TRBV29-1 and TRBJ1-1; D may be TRBD1 (6 bases). The germline gives CDR1 SQVTM, CDR2 ANQGSEA. The CDR3 is 16 residues long. Trimming shortened V by 0 bases and J by 0 bases, and 14 bases separated the two germline ends. In DNA form, the CDR3 reads TGCAGCGTTGAAGATCCTTCCAGGGGCCTGAACACTGAAGCTTTCTTT. It specifies CSVEDPSRGLNTEAFF. Complete variable domain (other parts from reference TRBV29-1 and TRBJ1-1): SAVISQKPSRDICQRGTSLTIQCQVDSQVTMMFWYRQQPGQSLTLIATANQGSEATYESGFVIDKFPISRPNLTFSTLTVSNMSPEDSSIYLCSVEDPSRGLNTEAFFGQGTRLTVV.

This clonotype was recorded only once. This chain links TRBV20-1 with TRBJ1-1; no definite D call. V was trimmed by 5 bases and J by 1 base, leaving 8 bases between them. CDR1 is DFQATT and CDR2 is SNEGSKA in the germline V gene (reference sequence). The CDR3 covers 12 residues. CDR3 bases: TGCAGTGCTGTACGCAGGAACACTGAAGCTTTCTTT. It is translated as CSAVRRNTEAFF.

The CDR3 here is CASSLAGGLLKQFF. DNA for the CDR3: TGTGCCAGCAGTTTGGCGGGAGGCCTACTAAAGCAGTTCTTC. J is TRBJ2-1 and V is TRBV28, with 8 bases lining up with TRBD2. The CDR3 is 14 residues long. V shed 3 bases and J 11 bases; nucleotides not matched to a gene: 9. Germline values: CDR1 MDHEN, CDR2 SYDVKM.

This clonotype has a single count. The gene calls are TRBV6-5 and TRBJ2-7, with D maybe TRBD2 (6 bases). V lost 4 bases and J 2 bases, leaving 9 bases between the germline ends. There are 13 residues in the CDR3. Germline V CDR1 and CDR2: MNHEY, SVGAGI. The CDR3 sequence is CASSSREPYEQYF. CDR3 in DNA: TGTGCCAGCAGTTCCCGGGAGCCCTACGAGCAGTACTTC.